One and the same sample provided the 24 T cell receptor beta chains below, sequenced in a study of blood T cell repertoires in COVID-19 (dated by TCRdb to 2020 to 2021). Library preparation was by the immunoSEQ multiplex PCR assay. The immuneACCESS repertoire file appears here via TCRdb, limited to in-frame rearrangements. These files lack a portion of the clones; in checked studies, under half of the deficit traces to unresolved V genes, and the cause of the others is not known. The sample table contains 80,000 or so clones; only one count was recorded for roughly nine tenths of them. Roughly 2% of the sample comes from the top ten. Sequencing input: peripheral blood. The origin of the receptors is a woman aged 55-70 years with acute or convalescent COVID-19.

The chain employs TRBV28 and TRBJ1-1; D possibly corresponds to TRBD1 (6 bases). CDR3 length: 14 amino acids. Germline V gives CDR1 MDHEN, CDR2 SYDVKM. V was clipped by 5 bases and J by 4 bases, with 14 bases between them. The CDR3 spells CASSPGGPTTEAFF. DNA of the CDR3: TGTGCCAGCAGTCCGGGGGGGCCGACCACTGAAGCTTTCTTT.

V and J are TRBV11-2 and TRBJ1-2, with 9 bases aligning to TRBD1. This CDR3 is 14 amino acids long. The V and J ends lost 5 bases and 4 bases, in that order; junction bases with no gene match: 5. CDR1 is SGHAT and CDR2 is FQNNGV in the germline V gene. Written as DNA, the CDR3 is TGTGCCAGCAGCCTCGGGACAGGGACCTATGGCTACACCTTC. This encodes CASSLGTGTYGYTF.

The chain has TRBV11-2 and TRBJ2-3, with D tentatively TRBD2 (7 bases). V was trimmed by 6 bases and J by 14 bases, leaving 18 bases between them. Germline CDR1 and CDR2: SGHAT and FQNNGV. There are 12 residues in the CDR3. CDR3 protein: CASRRGAGVGYF. Here the CDR3 DNA reads TGTGCCAGCAGGAGGGGGGCGGGAGTTGGGTATTTT.

The rearrangement links TRBV20-1 to TRBJ2-1; D remains unclear. The V and J ends lost 3 bases and 6 bases respectively, with 9 bases between them. The CDR3 contains 12 residues. CDR1 is DFQATT and CDR2 is SNEGSKA in the germline V gene (reference sequence). The CDR3 is CSASSWFNEQFF. CDR3 coding DNA: TGCAGTGCTAGTAGCTGGTTCAATGAGCAGTTCTTC.

V gene TRBV5-5 combines with J gene TRBJ2-7, with 8 bases identical to TRBD1. Looked up from germline, CDR1 is SGHKS and CDR2 is YYEKEE (reference sequence). There are 14 residues in the CDR3. The ends lost 0 bases at V and 6 bases at J; junction bases unmatched: 5. The CDR3 sequence is CASSLVTGAVEQYF. The CDR3 nucleotides read TGTGCCAGCAGCTTGGTGACAGGGGCAGTCGAGCAGTACTTC.

The rearrangement links TRBV7-8 to TRBJ1-1; 7 bases fit TRBD1. Looked up from germline, CDR1 is SGHVS and CDR2 is FQNEAQ. With 3 bases clipped from V and 1 base from J, the junction kept 11 bases outside the gene matches. This CDR3 has 17 residues. DNA of the CDR3: TGTGCCAGCAGCTTTTCACAGGGGAAAGGGCCGAACACTGAAGCTTTCTTT. Protein sequence: CASSFSQGKGPNTEAFF.

This rearrangement joins TRBV19 to TRBJ2-1; possible D gene TRBD2, 6 bases. Trimming cost V 6 bases and J 0 bases, with 18 bases left between them. Germline-derived CDR1 and CDR2 are LNHDA and SQIVND (reference sequence). The CDR3 consists of 17 residues. CDR3 region: CASRDYPGSGSYNEQFF. The CDR3 nucleotides are TGTGCCAGTAGGGACTACCCGGGAAGTGGCTCCTACAATGAGCAGTTCTTC.

This rearrangement joins TRBV25-1 to TRBJ1-5; possible D gene TRBD1, 6 bases. CDR1 is MGHDK, CDR2 SYGVNS, per germline. The V end was cut by 5 bases, the J end by 0 bases, with 11 bases between. CDR3 length: 15 amino acids. The chain's CDR3 is CASSPGHISNQPQHF. CDR3 DNA sequence: TGTGCCAGCAGTCCGGGACATATTAGCAATCAGCCCCAGCATTTT.

The chain uses TRBV12-3 or TRBV12-4 and TRBJ2-7, with TRBD2 as a possible D gene (5 bases). The CDR3 totals 13 residues. V was shortened by 4 bases and J by 0 bases, with 7 bases between the two germline ends. The CDR3 bases are TGTGCCAGCAGTTCCGCGGGCTCCTACGAGCAGTACTTC. Translated: CASSSAGSYEQYF.

This sequence joins TRBV30 and TRBJ1-5, with D unresolved. The CDR3 contains 14 residues. Germline-derived CDR1 and CDR2 are GTSNPN and SVGIG (reference sequence). V was shortened by 0 bases and J by 5 bases, with 11 bases between the two germline ends. The CDR3 protein is CAWSVLSGDQPQHF. For the CDR3, the DNA is TGTGCCTGGAGTGTATTGAGCGGCGATCAGCCCCAGCATTTT.

This sequence joins TRBV29-1 and TRBJ2-3; TRBD1 agrees at 10 bases. Germline V CDR1 and CDR2: SQVTM, ANQGSEA. J lost 3 bases, V lost 2 bases, and 2 bases had no gene match. This CDR3 has 14 residues. CDR3 coding DNA: TGCAGCGTTGAATGGACAGGGGGGACAGATACGCAGTATTTT. It codes for CSVEWTGGTDTQYF.

CDR3 in amino acids: CASSPGQLGYGYTF. DNA for the CDR3: TGTGCCAGTAGTCCGGGACAGCTCGGGTATGGCTACACCTTC. V gene TRBV19 combines with J gene TRBJ1-2; 7 bases fit TRBD1. The length of the CDR3 is 14 residues. V lost 5 bases and J lost 5; bases outside the gene matches: 8. Germline V gene data show CDR1 as LNHDA and CDR2 as SQIVND (reference sequence).

V is TRBV15 and J is TRBJ2-2; D not resolved. The CDR3 runs 12 residues. The V gene lost 5 bases and the J gene lost 2 bases, with 3 bases spanning the gap. Germline values: CDR1 LNHNV, CDR2 YYDKDF (reference sequence). As DNA, the CDR3 is TGTGCCACCAGCGGCAACACCGGGGAGCTGTTTTTT. Protein sequence: CATSGNTGELFF.

The chain uses TRBV13 and TRBJ2-7; perhaps TRBD1 as D (7 bases). CDR3 size: 14 residues. V lost 6 bases to trimming and J lost 4 bases, with 16 bases between them. Germline V gene data show CDR1 as PRHDT and CDR2 as FYEKMQ (reference sequence). The CDR3 bases are TGTGCCAGCAGGCTAGCGAAGGGGGCGTACGAGCAGTACTTC. It encodes CASRLAKGAYEQYF. Full variable domain (outside the CDR3, taken from reference TRBV13 and TRBJ2-7): AAGVIQSPRHLIKEKRETATLKCYPIPRHDTVYWYQQGPGQDPQFLISFYEKMQSDKGSIPDRFSAQQFSDYHSELNMSSLELGDSALYFCASRLAKGAYEQYFGPGTRLTVT.

This chain connects TRBV6-2 or TRBV6-3 to TRBJ1-1, with 8 bases fitting TRBD1. V shed 6 bases, J shed 0 bases, and the junction held 6 bases outside the gene matches. The CDR3 has 15 amino acids. Germline CDR1 is MNHEY and CDR2 is SVGEGT. CDR3: CASSKGQAMNTEAFF. In DNA form, the CDR3 reads TGTGCCAGCAGCAAGGGACAGGCTATGAACACTGAAGCTTTCTTT.

This chain links TRBV28 with TRBJ1-6, with TRBD1 matching 7 bases. This CDR3 region has 18 residues. Germline values: CDR1 MDHEN, CDR2 SYDVKM. The J segment lost 2 bases and the V segment lost 2 bases, leaving 9 bases of the junction unmatched. The CDR3 reads CASSLGAGTVPYNSPLHF. CDR3 bases: TGTGCCAGCAGTTTAGGAGCTGGGACAGTACCCTATAATTCACCCCTCCACTTT.

This chain joins TRBV7-2 and TRBJ1-6; the match to TRBD1 covers 7 bases. V shed 6 bases and J 5 bases; nucleotides not matched to a gene: 10. The CDR3 runs 16 residues. Germline CDR1 and CDR2: SGHTA and FQGNSA. In DNA, the CDR3 is TGTGCCAGCAGTCTAAGGACAGGCGGGGATAATTCACCCCTCCACTTT. Translated, it gives CASSLRTGGDNSPLHF.

The chain combines TRBV9 with TRBJ1-1; D unclear. The CDR3 is 14 amino acids. Germline V gene data show CDR1 as SGDLS and CDR2 as YYNGEE. Deletions cut 0 bases from V and 4 bases from J, with 10 bases between. The CDR3 loop reads CASSVGAVGTEAFF. The CDR3, as DNA: TGTGCCAGCAGCGTAGGGGCAGTCGGCACTGAAGCTTTCTTT.

The chain couples TRBV4-2 to TRBJ2-1; TRBD2 is a possible D gene (5 bases). V was clipped by 0 bases and J by 0 bases, with 9 bases between them. Germline assignment: CDR1 LGHNA and CDR2 YNFKEQ. The CDR3 length is 16 residues. CDR3 protein: CASSQDGESSYNEQFF. The CDR3 region has the DNA TGTGCCAGCAGCCAAGACGGGGAAAGCTCCTACAATGAGCAGTTCTTC.

V gene TRBV18 combines with J gene TRBJ1-1, with D possibly matching TRBD1 (5 bases). The length of the CDR3 is 15 residues. Germline V lookup: CDR1 KGHSH, CDR2 LQKENI. Trimming pared 4 bases from V and 1 base from J, leaving 13 bases between. CDR3 in DNA: TGTGCCAGCTCACGGGGAGGGGTTTGGAACACTGAAGCTTTCTTT. Protein sequence: CASSRGGVWNTEAFF.

The J gene is TRBJ2-2, the V gene TRBV6-2 or TRBV6-3; D perhaps matches TRBD1 (5 bases). The germline V gene encodes CDR1 MNHEY and CDR2 SVGEGT. This CDR3 is 14 amino acids long. V gave up 2 bases and J gave up 4 bases, with 8 bases separating them. DNA for the CDR3: TGTGCCAGCAGTTACGCCAGGGCCACCGGGGAGCTGTTTTTT. Translated: CASSYARATGELFF.

This chain joins TRBV4-2 and TRBJ1-2, with D maybe TRBD1 (5 bases). The V end lost 4 bases, the J end lost 2 bases, and 14 bases lay between the germline ends. In germline, CDR1 is LGHNA, CDR2 YNFKEQ. This CDR3 contains 15 residues. The CDR3 DNA reads as TGTGCCAGCAGCCCGACAGCACAGCTGAACTATGGCTACACCTTC. This sequence encodes CASSPTAQLNYGYTF.

The chain is built from TRBV28 and TRBJ2-7; 8 bases are shared with TRBD1. Germline assignment: CDR1 MDHEN and CDR2 SYDVKM. V lost 8 bases, J lost 6 bases, and 3 bases stayed unmatched. The CDR3 consists of 11 residues. The CDR3 loop reads CASVRGREQYF. Written as DNA, the CDR3 is TGTGCCAGCGTCAGGGGGCGCGAGCAGTACTTC.

The gene calls are TRBV28 and TRBJ1-2; 8 bases agree with TRBD1. From germline, CDR1 is MDHEN and CDR2 SYDVKM. The CDR3 extends over 13 amino acids. Losses at the gene ends were 2 bases for V and 7 bases for J; bases not matched to a gene: 3. CDR3 coding DNA: TGTGCCAGCAGTTTACAGGGGGCGGCTGGCTACACCTTC. As protein: CASSLQGAAGYTF.